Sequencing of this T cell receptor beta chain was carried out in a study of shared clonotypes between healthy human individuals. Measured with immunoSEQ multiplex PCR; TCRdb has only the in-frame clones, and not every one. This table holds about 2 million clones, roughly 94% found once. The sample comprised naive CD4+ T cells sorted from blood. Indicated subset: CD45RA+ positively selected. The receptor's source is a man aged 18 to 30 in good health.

The CDR3 region has the DNA TGTGCCAGCAGCATACAGGGTGGTAACGAGCAGTACTTC. This gives the protein CASSIQGGNEQYF. The gene calls are TRBV7-9 and TRBJ2-7, with a weak D call TRBD1 (6 bases). CDR3 size: 13 residues. Trimming took 5 bases from V and 5 from J, leaving 13 bases between them. CDR1 and CDR2 from the germline V gene are SEHNR and FQNEAQ (reference sequence).